This TCR beta chain appears in the sequencing data of a study of a mutant IDH1 vaccine in newly diagnosed glioma (dated by TCRdb to the early 2020s). With respect to the entire study: Patients received eight vaccinations in weeks 1, 3, 5, 7, 11, 15, 19 and 23, corresponding to visits V03 through V10. Of the approximately 33 patients who were treated, about 62% were male and 37.5% were female, and the mean age was about 40 years. Before enrollment, patients had received standard therapy of radiotherapy alone, temozolomide alone, or radiochemotherapy with temozolomide; most received the combination. Vaccination began 4-6 weeks after radiotherapy alone, or alongside temozolomide cycles in the chemotherapy-containing groups. Longitudinal TCRB deep sequencing was performed for 20 to 30 treated patients wherever samples were available for exploratory analyses. Six visits were used for peripheral blood collection: V03 (baseline), V05, V07, V10, V12 and V13.

The method behind the library was the immunoSEQ multiplex PCR assay. The hsTCRB Kit was used according to the manufacturer's protocol to amplify rearranged TCR beta chain sequences. TCRB libraries were sequenced on an Illumina MiSeq. The authors' analysis ran thus. The proprietary platform of the kit vendor was used for demultiplexing, trimming and gene mapping. Drawn from immuneACCESS, this table holds only the in-frame rearrangements with V and J called that TCRdb kept. Clones are partly lost; checked studies trace under half to an unresolved V gene and leave the rest unexplained. The D gene and trimming were derived from the DNA, and the V and J assignments and clone size from that table. In this sample the table shows about 67,000 clones, around 89% of which occur a single time. The ten top clones hold 1.9% of the sample. The meaning of the sample's time point label: week 11, during vaccination. Every vaccine dose consisted of 300 ug of a 20-mer mutant IDH1 peptide in Montanide, administered subcutaneously together with topical imiquimod. Donors had newly diagnosed WHO grade 3 or 4 IDH1-mutant astrocytomas with loss of nuclear ATRX. The samples were drawn from NOA16, a multicentre, single-arm, open-label phase I trial in Germany that tested a mutant IDH1 peptide vaccine in humans for the first time. Genomic DNA for TCRB sequencing was extracted from EDTA blood using the DNeasy Blood and Tissue Kit.

The paper as a whole reports these results and caveats: It was noted by the authors that analyses of patient blood samples could not be reproduced owing to sample limitations. Immune responses induced by the vaccine were seen in over 90% of patients across multiple MHC alleles. Changes in the top peripheral T cell clonotypes picked up by TCRB sequencing did not appear to be linked to pseudoprogression. Selection of PBMC samples for TCRB deep sequencing was based on availability.

With respect to this clone: It has no known antigen specificity. No qualities accompany the bases; no much larger clone lies one base away.

Sequenced here: PBMCs, sampled from a glioma patient whose treatment included an IDH1 peptide vaccine. This TCR derives from a man in his forties with glioma.

The base sequence is TGTGCCAGCAGCAAAGACACCTACGAGCAGTACGTC. This codes for CASSKDTYEQYV. The chain joins TRBV21-1 to TRBJ2-7. TRBV21-1 counts as a pseudogene. The CDR3 runs 12 amino acids, cysteine and valine included. This entry keeps only the CDR3 DNA: 36 bases, framed from base 1.